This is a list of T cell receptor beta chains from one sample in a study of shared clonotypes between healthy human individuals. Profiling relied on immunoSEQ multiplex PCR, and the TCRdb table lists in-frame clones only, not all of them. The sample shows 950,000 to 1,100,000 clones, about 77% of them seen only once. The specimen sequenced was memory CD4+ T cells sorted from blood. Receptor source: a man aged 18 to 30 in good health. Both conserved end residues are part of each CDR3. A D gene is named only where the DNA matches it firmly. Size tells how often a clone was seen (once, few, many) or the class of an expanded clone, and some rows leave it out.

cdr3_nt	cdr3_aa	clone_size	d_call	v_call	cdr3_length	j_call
TGTGCCAGCAGCTTAGCCTCGGTGAGTTTCCAGACTCCTAGCAATCAGCCCCAGCATTTT	CASSLASVSFQTPSNQPQHF	NA	NA	TRBV13	20	TRBJ1-5
TGCAGCGTTGGGGGGGTACAGGGTGTGAGCACCGGGGAGCTGTTTTTT	CSVGGVQGVSTGELFF	NA	NA	TRBV29-1	16	TRBJ2-2
TGTGCCAGCAGCTTAGACGGCGAGCGGGTTGACACCGGGGAGCTGTTTTTT	CASSLDGERVDTGELFF	NA	NA	TRBV7-6	17	TRBJ2-2
TGTGCCAGTAGTATAGATCGAGTGGGGAGAGGTGAAAAACTGTTTTTT	CASSIDRVGRGEKLFF	few	NA	TRBV19	16	TRBJ1-4
TGTGCCAGCACGGATACTAGCGGGAGGAGAGGGCACAATGAGCAGTTCTTC	CASTDTSGRRGHNEQFF	NA	TRBD2	TRBV5-4	17	TRBJ2-1
TGTGCCAGCAGGACCCGCAATCAGCCCCAGCATTTT	CASRTRNQPQHF	few	NA	TRBV7-6	12	TRBJ1-5
TGTGCCCTCCGGGCGGCCCTCACAGATACGCAGTATTTT	CALRAALTDTQYF	NA	NA	TRBV6-1	13	TRBJ2-3
TGCGCCAGCAGCTCCGTCATGAACACTGAAGCTTTCTTT	CASSSVMNTEAFF	NA	NA	TRBV5-1	13	TRBJ1-1
TGTGCCTGGACGACTAGCTCCTACGAGCAGTACTTC	CAWTTSSYEQYF	NA	NA	TRBV30	12	TRBJ2-7
TGTGCCAGCAGCTTAGTCACCAATGAGCAGTTCTTC	CASSLVTNEQFF	NA	NA	TRBV7-6	12	TRBJ2-1
TGTGCCAGTAGCAAAACTAGCGGGTTTTCCTACGAGCAGTACTTC	CASSKTSGFSYEQYF	NA	TRBD2	TRBV19	15	TRBJ2-7
TGTGCCAGCAGTCCAACTAGCGGAGGCTACGAGCAGTACTTC	CASSPTSGGYEQYF	NA	TRBD2	TRBV6-6	14	TRBJ2-7
TGTGCCTGGAAAATAGCGGGGATAAACATTCAGTACTTC	CAWKIAGINIQYF	NA	TRBD2	TRBV30	13	TRBJ2-4
TGTGCCAGCTATGGGGATGGCTACACCTTC	CASYGDGYTF	NA	NA	TRBV7-9	10	TRBJ1-2
TGTGCCATCAGCGGACTATCCGGCACAGATACGCAGTATTTT	CAISGLSGTDTQYF	NA	NA	TRBV10-3	14	TRBJ2-3
TGTGCCAGCAGCTTAGGCGGCGATCGAGAGACCCAGTACTTC	CASSLGGDRETQYF	NA	NA	TRBV7-2	14	TRBJ2-5
TGCGCCGCCTGTTCTGGACTTCGAGCTAGCGGGAGTTACAATGAGCAGTTCTTC	CAACSGLRASGSYNEQFF	NA	TRBD2	TRBV10-2	18	TRBJ2-1
TGTGCCAGTAGTATAGGGGCGGATAGCAATCAGCCCCAGCATTTT	CASSIGADSNQPQHF	many	NA	TRBV19	15	TRBJ1-5
TGTGCCAGCAGCTTAGCCACAGCACTTTCCTCTGGAAACACCATATATTTT	CASSLATALSSGNTIYF	NA	NA	TRBV7-2	17	TRBJ1-3
TGTGCCAGCAGCTTAGACAGGGGGATCTACGAGCAGTACTTC	CASSLDRGIYEQYF	NA	TRBD1	TRBV11-2	14	TRBJ2-7
TGTGCCAGCAAAGTGAAGCGGGAGTGGGAGCAGTACTTC	CASKVKREWEQYF	many	TRBD2	TRBV27	13	TRBJ2-7
TGTGCCAGCAGTGAACCAGGGGGCTATGGCTACACCTTC	CASSEPGGYGYTF	NA	TRBD1	TRBV2	13	TRBJ1-2